A single sample gave rise to the 4 T cell receptor beta chains below, sequenced in a study of cytomegalovirus exposure and HLA in healthy donors. 60 Vbeta and 13 Jbeta primers were used in PCR. Some clones are missing from TCRdb's copy, which holds only in-frame ones; the method was immunoSEQ multiplex PCR. This table holds approximately 100,000 clones, around three quarters found once. Sequenced input: PBMCs. The receptors shown here come from a woman aged 50 to 60 in good health and CMV-seropositive.

V is TRBV19 and J is TRBJ1-1; possible D gene TRBD1, 6 bases. Trimming removed 8 bases at V and 5 bases at J, with 21 bases between. The CDR3 contains 15 residues. Germline V gene data show CDR1 as LNHDA and CDR2 as SQIVND (reference sequence). CDR3 DNA: TGTGCCAGTCGCTCTGAGGGGGGGCGCAGTACTGAAGCTTTCTTT. Its translation: CASRSEGGRSTEAFF.

The rearrangement joins TRBV11-3 to TRBJ2-2; 7 bases map to TRBD1. In germline, CDR1 is SGHNT, CDR2 YENEEA. The CDR3 covers 15 residues. V lost 3 bases and J lost 5; bases outside the gene matches: 6. The CDR3 loop is CASSFADRATGELFF. The CDR3 region has the DNA TGTGCCAGCAGCTTTGCTGACAGGGCGACCGGGGAGCTGTTTTTT. Complete variable domain (other parts from reference TRBV11-3 and TRBJ2-2): EAGVVQSPRYKIIEKKQPVAFWCNPISGHNTLYWYLQNLGQGPELLIRYENEEAVDDSQLPKDRFSAERLKGVDSTLKIQPAELGDSAVYLCASSFADRATGELFFGEGSRLTVL.

V gene TRBV27 combines with J gene TRBJ1-1; TRBD1 aligns across 8 bases. Germline lookup yields CDR1 MNHEY and CDR2 SMNVEV (reference sequence). The CDR3 has 15 amino acids. J gave up 4 bases and V 2 bases, and 6 bases lay outside the gene matches. The CDR3 loop is CASSLKLGQGTEAFF. As DNA, the CDR3 is TGTGCCAGCAGTTTAAAGCTCGGACAGGGCACTGAAGCTTTCTTT.

J is TRBJ2-2 and V is TRBV6-5, with TRBD1 identical over 7 bases. The CDR3 is 15 residues long. The ends lost 5 bases at V and 5 bases at J; junction bases unmatched: 8. The germline CDR1 and CDR2 sequences are MNHEY and SVGAGI. The CDR3 DNA reads TGTGCCAGCAGTCCCGGGACAGTTTGGACCGGGGAGCTGTTTTTT. It codes for CASSPGTVWTGELFF.